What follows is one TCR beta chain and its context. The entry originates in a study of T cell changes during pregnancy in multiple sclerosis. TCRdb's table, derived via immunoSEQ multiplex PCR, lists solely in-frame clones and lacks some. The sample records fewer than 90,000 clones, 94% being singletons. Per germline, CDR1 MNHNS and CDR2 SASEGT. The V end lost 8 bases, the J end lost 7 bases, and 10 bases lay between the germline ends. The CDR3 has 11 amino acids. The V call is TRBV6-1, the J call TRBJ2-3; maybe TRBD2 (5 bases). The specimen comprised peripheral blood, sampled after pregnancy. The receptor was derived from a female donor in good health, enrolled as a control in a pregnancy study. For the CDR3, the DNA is TGTGCCAGCGGATCGGGGTATACGCAGTATTTT. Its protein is CASGSGYTQYF.